The source of this T cell receptor (beta chain) is a study of blood T cells in healthy people across ages. It was with a sample-barcoded 5' primer and a J-beta primer mix that a second PCR of about 7 to 12 cycles was run. TCRdb itself ran the 5' RACE reads through MiXCR, one entry per CDR3 protein. The top ten clones hold 23% of a sample with approximately 1,700,000 distinct CDR3 sequences, around 42% of them seen once. Only a few counts were recorded for this clonotype. The CDR3 spans 13 residues. Germline CDR1 reads SQVTM; CDR2 reads ANQGSEA. V lost 2 bases, J lost 2 bases, and 9 bases lay in between.

This clonotype originated in a human donor in good health. J is TRBJ1-1 and V is TRBV29-1, with D possibly being TRBD1 (6 bases). Material: blood. In DNA, the CDR3 is TGCAGCGTTGAATCAGGGGTTAACACTGAAGCTTTCTTT. The encoded protein is CSVESGVNTEAFF.